This T cell receptor beta chain was captured in a study of T and B cells in COVID-19 patients. Study summary: Peripheral blood came from COVID-19 patients with active infection or after recovery. 18 of 20 active-infection patients had comorbidities associated with unfavorable COVID-19 outcome. Findings and limits, study-wide: Sorted SARS-CoV-2-responsive or tetramer+ T cells and CD4+, regulatory and CD8+ subsets were not yet sequenced. The recovered cohort had under 3,000 exclusive TCR clusters, including 30 to 40 low generation probability clusters.

CDR3 length: 17 residues. Germline assignment: CDR1 SNHLY and CDR2 FYNNEI. J lost 0 bases, V lost 4 bases, and 8 bases had no gene match. TRB was amplified from approximately 250-500 ng of blood genomic DNA. Regarding this clonotype: No antigen is known for it.

BIOMED2 TRB-A/B primer pools were used in multiplex TRB PCR. TCRdb called the multiplex PCR reads again in MiXCR, with one record for every CDR3 protein. The sample holds roughly 4,600 distinct CDR3 sequences, about 19% seen once. The sequenced material came from blood. The sequence was obtained from a human donor with active COVID-19. This rearrangement joins TRBV2 to TRBJ1-5; 8 bases are a match to TRBD1. For the CDR3, the DNA is TGTGCCAGCAGTGGAGGGACAGGTCGACTTAGCAATCAGCCCCAGCATTTT. Residues: CASSGGTGRLSNQPQHF.